Listed here is a single TCR beta chain. Its antigen remains unknown. These data come from a study of T cells in Graves' hyperthyroidism and ophthalmopathy. Study-level information: The initial diagnosis was the point when peripheral blood was collected, ahead of any treatment.

Study results and limitations: Most thyroid clonotypes that were expanded above 0.001 also turned up in blood.

Using RNA transcripts as the source, TCR beta CDR3 regions were amplified. RT-PCR in the first round (using the HTBI primer set) targeted the TCR CDR3. TCRdb fed the multiplex PCR reads into MiXCR, producing one record per CDR3 protein. This sample has about 350,000 distinct CDR3 sequences, with over 15% found just once. This CDR3 has 14 amino acids. Germline CDR1 reads MDHEN; CDR2 reads SYDVKM. Trimming took off 6 bases at V and 1 base at J, with 13 bases between the two ends. Every diagnosis used clinical symptoms, serum thyroxine and TRAb, thyroid ultrasound and orbital computed tomography. Sequenced input: blood. The sequence was obtained from a middle-aged woman with Graves' ophthalmopathy. The chain links TRBV28 to TRBJ2-7; D not certain. The CDR3 loop reads CASSAFDGSYEQYF. The CDR3 DNA sequence: TGTGCCAGCAGCGCTTTCGACGGATCCTACGAGCAGTACTTC.